The 20 T cell receptor beta chains below come from one sample, sequenced in a study of identical twins. TCRdb ran MiXCR on the 5' RACE reads and lists one entry per CDR3 protein. The table lists approximately 220,000 distinct CDR3 sequences, around 10% of them singletons. Material: memory (CD45RO+) T cells sorted from blood. The receptors were gathered from a woman between 18 and 30 years old in good health.

This clonotype was counted ten times or more. The chain has TRBV5-1 and TRBJ2-1; the D call may be TRBD1 or TRBD2 (7 bases each). CDR1 and CDR2 (germline): SGHRS, YFSETQ. CDR3 length equals 13 residues. With 4 bases removed from V and 6 bases from J, the gap between germline ends came to 11 bases. CDR3 nucleotide sequence: TGCGCCAGCAGCCCAGGGGGGGTCAATGAGCAGTTCTTC. Translation gives CASSPGGVNEQFF. The full variable domain, completed using reference TRBV5-1 and TRBJ2-1, is KAGVTQTPRYLIKTRGQQVTLSCSPISGHRSVSWYQQTPGQGLQFLFEYFSETQRNKGNFPGRFSGRQFSNSRSEMNVSTLELGDSALYLCASSPGGVNEQFFGPGTRLTVL.

This clonotype turned up a few times. This rearrangement joins TRBV5-1 to TRBJ2-5; 7 bases line up with TRBD2. The CDR3 contains 15 residues. The V and J ends lost 0 bases and 5 bases, in that order; junction bases with no gene match: 7. Germline V lookup: CDR1 SGHRS, CDR2 YFSETQ. This chain's CDR3 is CASSLEAGEEETQYF. The CDR3 DNA is TGCGCCAGCAGCTTGGAGGCGGGGGAGGAGGAGACCCAGTACTTC. Full variable domain (rest looked up from reference TRBV5-1 and TRBJ2-5): KAGVTQTPRYLIKTRGQQVTLSCSPISGHRSVSWYQQTPGQGLQFLFEYFSETQRNKGNFPGRFSGRQFSNSRSEMNVSTLELGDSALYLCASSLEAGEEETQYFGPGTRLLVL.

The rearrangement links TRBV12-5 to TRBJ2-1; 10 bases map to TRBD2. Germline trimming cut 3 bases from V and 6 bases from J; bases unmatched to any gene: 11. The CDR3 is made up of 17 amino acids. Per germline, CDR1 LGHNT and CDR2 FRNRAP. CDR3 in DNA: TGTGCTAGTGGTTTCCCCCTGGGGAGCGGGAGGGCCAATGAGCAGTTCTTC. As protein: CASGFPLGSGRANEQFF.

This clonotype was seen a handful of times. CDR3 amino acids: CSATRTVQETQYF. CDR3 in DNA: TGCAGTGCTACTAGGACCGTTCAAGAGACCCAGTACTTC. The rearrangement joins TRBV20-1 to TRBJ2-5; D is unclear. This CDR3 has 13 residues. V lost 4 bases and J lost 2, with 11 bases in between. The germline gives CDR1 DFQATT, CDR2 SNEGSKA (reference sequence).

This clonotype was seen a handful of times. The chain employs TRBV9 and TRBJ2-2; D is ambiguous. This CDR3 contains 13 residues. The ends were cut back, 3 bases at V and 4 bases at J, with 7 bases in the middle. Per germline, CDR1 SGDLS and CDR2 YYNGEE. The CDR3 coding sequence is TGTGCCAGCAGCGCCGAGACCACCGGGGAGCTGTTTTTT. Translating gives CASSAETTGELFF. Filled out from reference TRBV9 and TRBJ2-2, the complete variable domain reads DSGVTQTPKHLITATGQRVTLRCSPRSGDLSVYWYQQSLDQGLQFLIQYYNGEERAKGNILERFSAQQFPDLHSELNLSSLELGDSALYFCASSAETTGELFFGEGSRLTVL.

The chain is built from TRBV4-3 and TRBJ1-2; D unclear. The CDR3 is 15 residues long. The germline gives CDR1 LGHNA, CDR2 YSLEER. Trimming left V 0 bases short and J 7 bases short, with 15 bases between. CDR3 residues: CASSQESPGAGGYTF. The CDR3 DNA reads TGCGCCAGCAGCCAAGAGAGCCCAGGTGCGGGTGGCTACACCTTC.

V is TRBV18 and J is TRBJ2-7; D is perhaps TRBD2 (6 bases). The CDR3 loop spans 15 amino acids. The V end was cut by 3 bases, the J end by 3 bases, with 15 bases between. Germline assignment: CDR1 KGHSH and CDR2 LQKENI. The CDR3 loop is CASSPGGSGGYEQYF. The CDR3 nucleotides are TGTGCCAGCTCACCTGGAGGGAGTGGCGGCTACGAGCAGTACTTC.

The CDR3 loop reads CASRLLLPGQGSPEAFF. CDR3 nucleotides: TGTGCAAGTCGCTTATTATTACCGGGACAGGGGTCCCCTGAAGCTTTCTTT. The chain links TRBV12-2 to TRBJ1-1; the D call of TRBD1 is as the table states it, not checked on the DNA. TRBV12-2 is described as a pseudogene. This CDR3 comprises 17 residues.

The chain joins TRBV5-1 to TRBJ2-7; 12 nucleotides line up with TRBD2. CDR3 size: 16 residues. The germline V gene encodes CDR1 SGHRS and CDR2 YFSETQ. The V segment lost 4 bases and the J segment 2 bases; nucleotides outside the gene matches: 7. The DNA for the CDR3 is TGCGCCAGCAGCGCTGGACTAGCGGGGAACCCCTACGAGCAGTACTTC. Protein product: CASSAGLAGNPYEQYF.

Only one count was recorded for this clonotype. The rearrangement joins TRBV4-1 to TRBJ2-2, with D possibly TRBD2 on 7 matching bases. This CDR3 has 16 residues. Between the trimmed V and J ends, which lost 2 bases and 6 bases, there was a span of 16 bases. Germline CDR1 reads MGHRA; CDR2 reads YSYEKL. CDR3 in DNA: TGCGCCAGCAGCCAACCTAGGGGGGGGGGTTCCGGGGAGCTGTTTTTT. Translated: CASSQPRGGGSGELFF.

The chain has TRBV9 and TRBJ2-1; 8 nucleotides align to TRBD2. The CDR3 contains 15 residues. Looked up from germline, CDR1 is SGDLS and CDR2 is YYNGEE. V lost 6 bases, J lost 1 base, and 6 bases stayed unmatched. This CDR3 is CASTSGGLSYNEQFF. CDR3 nucleotides: TGTGCCAGCACCTCGGGGGGGTTATCCTACAATGAGCAGTTCTTC.

This clonotype was counted only a few times. The V gene is TRBV9, the J gene TRBJ2-5; D is undetermined. V lost 0 bases and J 4 bases, leaving 4 bases between the germline ends. CDR3 size: 12 residues. Germline assignment: CDR1 SGDLS and CDR2 YYNGEE. The CDR3 region has the DNA TGTGCCAGCAGCGTAGTAGGAGAGACCCAGTACTTC. Residues: CASSVVGETQYF.

This clonotype was seen ten or more times. The chain combines TRBV6-1 with TRBJ2-7, with D possibly TRBD1 on 7 matching bases. Trimming stripped 6 bases from V and 4 bases from J, with 19 bases between. The germline CDR1 and CDR2 sequences are MNHNS and SASEGT. This CDR3 comprises 15 residues. The CDR3 nucleotides read TGTGCCAGCAGCCGAAACAGGGGAGGCGGATACGAGCAGTACTTC. Translated, it gives CASSRNRGGGYEQYF.

This clonotype was counted ten times or more. The chain employs TRBV7-2 and TRBJ2-5; D gene uncertain. Germline CDR1 SGHTA, CDR2 FQGNSA. Trimming took off 0 bases at V and 1 base at J, with 6 bases between the two ends. The CDR3 is 14 amino acids. The CDR3 reads CASSLAAAQETQYF. Written as DNA, the CDR3 is TGTGCCAGCAGCTTAGCCGCCGCCCAAGAGACCCAGTACTTC.

The chain has TRBV20-1 and TRBJ1-4; no firm D call. The CDR3 runs to 9 residues. Germline V gene data show CDR1 as DFQATT and CDR2 as SNEGSKA (reference sequence). The CDR3 loop is CNHDEKLFF. CDR3 in DNA: TGCAACCATGACGAAAAACTGTTTTTT.

The rearrangement links TRBV6-1 to TRBJ1-1, with D perhaps TRBD1 (5 bases). The germline V and J ends were trimmed by 5 bases and 5 bases, with 12 bases remaining between them. Per the germline V gene, CDR1 is MNHNS and CDR2 is SASEGT. This CDR3 spans 13 amino acids. The CDR3, as DNA: TGTGCCAGCAGTATAAGCAGGGCGACTGAAGCTTTCTTT. Protein sequence: CASSISRATEAFF.

Many counts were recorded for this clonotype. The V call is TRBV20-1, the J call TRBJ1-1; D may be TRBD1 (5 bases). V was pared by 6 bases and J by 5 bases, with 13 bases between. The length of the CDR3 is 12 residues. From germline, CDR1 is DFQATT and CDR2 SNEGSKA (reference sequence). The CDR3 nucleotides read TGCAGTGCCGAAGGAGGGGTGACTGAAGCTTTCTTT. It specifies CSAEGGVTEAFF.

This clonotype was counted a few times. The rearrangement joins TRBV6-5 to TRBJ1-1; possible D gene TRBD1, 6 bases. CDR1 is MNHEY, CDR2 SVGAGI, per germline. V was trimmed by 4 bases and J by 7 bases, leaving 22 bases between them. This CDR3 comprises 16 residues. The CDR3 here is CASSSPAGQGKIEAFF. CDR3 nucleotides: TGTGCCAGCAGTTCTCCCGCGGGGCAGGGGAAGATTGAAGCTTTCTTT.

V gene TRBV5-6 combines with J gene TRBJ2-1; 10 positions agree with TRBD2. CDR1 and CDR2 from the germline V gene are SGHDT and YYEEEE. The V segment lost 3 bases and the J segment 9 bases; nucleotides outside the gene matches: 12. This CDR3 comprises 16 residues. DNA for the CDR3: TGTGCCAGCAGCTCGAGAATAGCGGGAGGTAGGATTGAGCAGTTCTTC. As protein: CASSSRIAGGRIEQFF.

V gene TRBV4-1 combines with J gene TRBJ2-7; a possible D gene is TRBD2 (6 bases). Germline assignment: CDR1 MGHRA and CDR2 YSYEKL. Trimming took 0 bases from V and 7 from J, leaving 16 bases between them. CDR3 length equals 15 residues. DNA for the CDR3: TGCGCCAGCAGCCAAGACCGGGGACTGGGAAGGGAGCAGTACTTC. Translation gives CASSQDRGLGREQYF.